The clone carrying this T cell receptor beta chain has just one count. The CDR3 is made up of 12 amino acids. The V gene lost 5 bases and the J gene lost 5 bases, with 9 bases spanning the gap. Per the germline V gene, CDR1 is SEHNR and CDR2 is FQNEAQ (reference sequence). These data belong to a study of blood T cell repertoires in COVID-19. The wider study: The study drew acute and convalescent COVID-19 samples from the United States, Italy and Spain. In each case, the material was cDNA or gDNA derived from T cells, B-cell-depleted T cells, or PBMCs.

Clones were read by immunoSEQ multiplex PCR, and TCRdb kept only the in-frame ones, dropping some. The data contain tens of thousands of clones, 85% to 90% of them singletons. Source material: peripheral blood. The V call is TRBV7-9, the J call TRBJ2-5; D remains ambiguous. This TCR came from a woman in her 70s with acute or convalescent COVID-19. The CDR3 DNA is TGTGCCAGCAGCAAGATGGAGGAGACCCAGTACTTC. Translated: CASSKMEETQYF.